This TCR beta chain was sequenced during a study of cytomegalovirus exposure and HLA in healthy donors. Broader study findings: Under in vitro conditions, a few CMV-associated chains were confirmed as specific for CMV antigens. From TCR beta sequences, most subjects' HLA-A and HLA-B alleles were reportedly predicted accurately. In a later analysis, V- and J-gene trimming of beta chains associated with a DCLRE1C missense variant, replicated independently.

This clone came up a few times. As yet, its antigen is unknown. The same CDR3 is also encoded by other DNA sequences in this sample. Each donor's status was that of a healthy bone marrow donor. V lost 6 bases to trimming and J lost 5 bases, with 13 bases between them. This CDR3 is built from 13 residues. The germline V gene encodes CDR1 MNHNY and CDR2 SVGAGI (reference sequence). PCR used 60 Vbeta primers and 13 Jbeta primers. Repertoires were generated with immunoSEQ multiplex PCR, while TCRdb's copy carries only in-frame clones and drops some. The sample lists fewer than 200,000 clones, roughly 74% occurring once.

The sequencing sample was made of PBMCs. This clonotype was sampled from a woman aged 25-40 years in good health and CMV-seropositive. V and J are TRBV6-6 and TRBJ1-2, with a possible D match to TRBD1 (5 bases). The CDR3 reads CASSEDRGYGYTF. The CDR3 bases are TGTGCCAGCAGCGAAGACAGAGGTTATGGCTACACCTTC.